This TCR beta chain was documented in a study of T cells after yellow fever vaccination. Study-wide results and caveats: The booster saw the reappearance of most primary-vaccination clones (about 95% CD4, 88% CD8).

The V end was cut by 4 bases, the J end by 0 bases, with 4 bases between. CDR3 length equals 14 residues. Per germline, CDR1 SGHAT and CDR2 FQNNGV. This clonotype was recorded at least ten times. Its antigen is undetermined. For TCR, cDNA came from 5'RACE template switching, which added a universal primer site and UMIs. Each CDR3 protein gets one entry after TCRdb re-called the 5' RACE reads with MiXCR. The sample includes 300,000 to 350,000 distinct CDR3 sequences, 8.1% seen only once; the top ten take approximately 16%. Sequenced material: PBMCs, taken approximately 40 days after the first yellow fever vaccination. This TCR derives from a man aged 18 to 35 who received the YFV17D yellow fever vaccine. The V gene is TRBV11-2, the J gene TRBJ1-6; D gene uncertain. CDR3 sequence: CASSSRSYNSPLHF. The CDR3 DNA reads as TGTGCCAGCAGCTCCCGCTCCTATAATTCACCCCTCCACTTT.